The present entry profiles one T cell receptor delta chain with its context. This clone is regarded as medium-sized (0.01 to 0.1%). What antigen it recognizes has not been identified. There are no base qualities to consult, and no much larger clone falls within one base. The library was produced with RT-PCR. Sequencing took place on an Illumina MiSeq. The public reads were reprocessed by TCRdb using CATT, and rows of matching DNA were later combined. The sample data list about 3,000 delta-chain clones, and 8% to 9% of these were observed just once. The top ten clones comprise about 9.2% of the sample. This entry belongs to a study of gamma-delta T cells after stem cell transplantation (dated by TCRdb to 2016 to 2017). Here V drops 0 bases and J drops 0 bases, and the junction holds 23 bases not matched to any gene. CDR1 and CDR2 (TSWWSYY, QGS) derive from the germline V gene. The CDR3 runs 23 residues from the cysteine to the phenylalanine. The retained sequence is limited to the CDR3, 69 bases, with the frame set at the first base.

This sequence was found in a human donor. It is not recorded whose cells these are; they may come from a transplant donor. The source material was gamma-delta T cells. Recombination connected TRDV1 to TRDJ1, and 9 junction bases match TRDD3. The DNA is TGTGCTCTTGGGGAACTGATCGGCGTCCCACTACTGGGGGACCGGTCGTACACCGATAAACTCATCTTT. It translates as CALGELIGVPLLGDRSYTDKLIF.